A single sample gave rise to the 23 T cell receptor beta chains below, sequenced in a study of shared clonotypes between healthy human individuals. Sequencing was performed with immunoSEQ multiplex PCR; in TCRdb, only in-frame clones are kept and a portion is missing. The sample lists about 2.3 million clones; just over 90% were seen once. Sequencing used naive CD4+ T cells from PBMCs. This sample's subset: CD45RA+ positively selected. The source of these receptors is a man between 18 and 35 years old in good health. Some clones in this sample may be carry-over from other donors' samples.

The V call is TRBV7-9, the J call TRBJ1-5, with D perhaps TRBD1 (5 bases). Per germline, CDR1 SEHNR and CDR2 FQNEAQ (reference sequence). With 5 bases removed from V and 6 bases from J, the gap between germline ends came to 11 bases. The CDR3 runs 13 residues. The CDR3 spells CASSPGQFQPQHF. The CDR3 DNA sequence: TGTGCCAGCAGCCCAGGGCAGTTTCAGCCCCAGCATTTT.

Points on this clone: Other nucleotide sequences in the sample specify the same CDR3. For the CDR3, the DNA is TGTGCCTGGAGTGCCGGGGCGAACACTGAAGCTTTCTTT. Translation: CAWSAGANTEAFF. The J gene is TRBJ1-1, the V gene TRBV30; TRBD1 might be the D (5 bases). The CDR3 spans 13 residues. V shed 1 base and J shed 1 base, with 7 bases lying between them. CDR1 GTSNPN and CDR2 SVGIG come from the germline V gene (reference sequence).

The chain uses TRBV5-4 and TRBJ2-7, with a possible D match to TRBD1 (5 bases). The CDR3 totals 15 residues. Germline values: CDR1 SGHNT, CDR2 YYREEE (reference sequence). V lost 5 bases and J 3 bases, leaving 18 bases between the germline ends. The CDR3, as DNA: TGTGCCAGCAGTTTAAACAGGCGAACGATCTACGAGCAGTACTTC. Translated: CASSLNRRTIYEQYF.

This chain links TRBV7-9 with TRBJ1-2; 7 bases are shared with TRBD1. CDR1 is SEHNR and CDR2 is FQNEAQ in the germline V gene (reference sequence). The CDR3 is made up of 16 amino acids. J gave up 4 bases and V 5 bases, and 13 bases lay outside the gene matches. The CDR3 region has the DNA TGTGCCAGCAGCGTCGCCAGACAGGGTTGGGGCTATGGCTACACCTTC. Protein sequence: CASSVARQGWGYGYTF. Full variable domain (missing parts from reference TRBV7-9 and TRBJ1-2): DTGVSQNPRHKITKRGQNVTFRCDPISEHNRLYWYRQTLGQGPEFLTYFQNEAQLEKSRLLSDRFSAERPKGSFSTLEIQRTEQGDSAMYLCASSVARQGWGYGYTFGSGTRLTVV.

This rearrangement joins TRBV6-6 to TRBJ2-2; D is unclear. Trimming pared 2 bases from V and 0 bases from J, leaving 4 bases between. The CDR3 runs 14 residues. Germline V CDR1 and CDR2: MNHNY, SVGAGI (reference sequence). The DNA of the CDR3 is TGTGCCAGCAGTTACCAGGCGAACACCGGGGAGCTGTTTTTT. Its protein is CASSYQANTGELFF.

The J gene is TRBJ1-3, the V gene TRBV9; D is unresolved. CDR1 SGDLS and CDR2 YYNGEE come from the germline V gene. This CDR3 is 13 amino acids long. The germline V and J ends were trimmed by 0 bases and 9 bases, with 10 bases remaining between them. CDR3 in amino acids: CASSVATEATIYF. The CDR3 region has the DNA TGTGCCAGCAGCGTAGCTACTGAAGCCACCATATATTTT.

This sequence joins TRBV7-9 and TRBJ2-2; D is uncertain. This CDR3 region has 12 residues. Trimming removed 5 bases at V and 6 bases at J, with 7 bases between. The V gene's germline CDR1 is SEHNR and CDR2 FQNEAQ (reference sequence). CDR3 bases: TGTGCCAGCAGCGACAAACCCGGGGAGCTGTTTTTT. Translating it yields CASSDKPGELFF.

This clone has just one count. CDR3 amino acids: CASSLEVSLTGELFF. For the CDR3, the DNA is TGCGCCAGCAGCTTGGAAGTCAGCCTCACCGGGGAGCTGTTTTTT. This chain uses TRBV5-1 with TRBJ2-2, with no clear D. Germline lookup yields CDR1 SGHRS and CDR2 YFSETQ. Trimming cost V 0 bases and J 4 bases, with 10 bases left between them. This CDR3 region has 15 residues. Using reference TRBV5-1 and TRBJ2-2 for the parts outside the CDR3, the full variable domain is KAGVTQTPRYLIKTRGQQVTLSCSPISGHRSVSWYQQTPGQGLQFLFEYFSETQRNKGNFPGRFSGRQFSNSRSEMNVSTLELGDSALYLCASSLEVSLTGELFFGEGSRLTVL.

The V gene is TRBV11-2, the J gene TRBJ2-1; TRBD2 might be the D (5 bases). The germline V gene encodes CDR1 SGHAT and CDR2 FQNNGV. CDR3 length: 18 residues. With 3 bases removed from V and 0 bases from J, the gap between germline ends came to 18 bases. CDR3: CASSFFLERTSSYNEQFF. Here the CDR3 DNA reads TGTGCCAGCAGCTTTTTTTTAGAGCGGACGAGCTCCTACAATGAGCAGTTCTTC. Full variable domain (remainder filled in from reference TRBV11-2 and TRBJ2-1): EAGVAQSPRYKIIEKRQSVAFWCNPISGHATLYWYQQILGQGPKLLIQFQNNGVVDDSQLPKDRFSAERLKGVDSTLKIQPAKLEDSAVYLCASSFFLERTSSYNEQFFGPGTRLTVL.

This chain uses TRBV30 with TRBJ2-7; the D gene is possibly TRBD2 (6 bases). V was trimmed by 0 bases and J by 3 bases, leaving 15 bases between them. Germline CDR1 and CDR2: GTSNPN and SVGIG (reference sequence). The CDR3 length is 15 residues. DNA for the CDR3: TGTGCCTGGAGTGTACAAGGAGGGGCTAGCTACGAGCAGTACTTC. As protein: CAWSVQGGASYEQYF.

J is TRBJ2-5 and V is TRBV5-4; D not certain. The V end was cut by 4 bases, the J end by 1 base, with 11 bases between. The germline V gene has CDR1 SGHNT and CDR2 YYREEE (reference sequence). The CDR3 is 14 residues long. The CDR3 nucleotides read TGTGCCAGCAGCAATGACCGACCCCAAGAGACCCAGTACTTC. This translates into CASSNDRPQETQYF.

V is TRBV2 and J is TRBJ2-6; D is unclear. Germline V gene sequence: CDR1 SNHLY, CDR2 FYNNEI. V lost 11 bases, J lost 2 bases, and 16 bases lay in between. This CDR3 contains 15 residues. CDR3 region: CAQSDLGTGANVLTF. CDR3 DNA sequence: TGTGCCCAAAGTGACCTGGGGACTGGGGCCAACGTCCTGACTTTC. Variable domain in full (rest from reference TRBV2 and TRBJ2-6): EPEVTQTPSHQVTQMGQEVILRCVPISNHLYFYWYRQILGQKVEFLVSFYNNEISEKSEIFDDQFSVERPDGSNFTLKIRSTKLEDSAMYFCAQSDLGTGANVLTFGAGSRLTVL.

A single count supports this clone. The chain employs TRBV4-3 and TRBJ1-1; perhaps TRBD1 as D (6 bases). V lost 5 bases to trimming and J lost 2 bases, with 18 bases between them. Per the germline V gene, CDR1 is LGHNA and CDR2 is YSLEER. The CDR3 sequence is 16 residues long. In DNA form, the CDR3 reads TGCGCCAGCAGCACAACCAGGGGAACGGGAAACACTGAAGCTTTCTTT. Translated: CASSTTRGTGNTEAFF.

CDR3 in amino acids: CASSREAGETQYF. The CDR3 DNA reads TGTGCCAGCAGCAGGGAGGCGGGAGAGACCCAGTACTTC. This rearrangement joins TRBV6-1 to TRBJ2-5, with D possibly TRBD2 on 6 matching bases. CDR1 and CDR2 (germline): MNHNS, SASEGT. The CDR3 covers 13 residues. The V gene lost 6 bases and the J gene lost 4 bases, with 12 bases spanning the gap.

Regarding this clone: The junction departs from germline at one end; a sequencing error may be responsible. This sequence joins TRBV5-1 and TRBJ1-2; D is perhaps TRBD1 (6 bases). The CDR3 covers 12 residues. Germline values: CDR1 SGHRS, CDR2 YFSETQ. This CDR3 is CASRHLGGGSFF. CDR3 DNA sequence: TGCGCCAGCAGACATCTGGGGGGCGGCTCGTTCTTC.

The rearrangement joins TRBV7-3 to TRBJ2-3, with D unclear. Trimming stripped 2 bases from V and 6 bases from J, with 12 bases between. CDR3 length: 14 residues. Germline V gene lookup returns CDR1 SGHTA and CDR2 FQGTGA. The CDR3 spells CASSLGRPEDTQYF. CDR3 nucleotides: TGTGCCAGCAGCTTAGGGCGGCCTGAGGATACGCAGTATTTT.

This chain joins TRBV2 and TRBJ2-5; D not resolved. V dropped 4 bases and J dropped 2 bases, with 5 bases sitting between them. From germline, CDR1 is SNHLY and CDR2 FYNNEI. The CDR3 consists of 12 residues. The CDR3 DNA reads TGTGCCAGCAGTGTGGAGCAAGAGACCCAGTACTTC. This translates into CASSVEQETQYF.

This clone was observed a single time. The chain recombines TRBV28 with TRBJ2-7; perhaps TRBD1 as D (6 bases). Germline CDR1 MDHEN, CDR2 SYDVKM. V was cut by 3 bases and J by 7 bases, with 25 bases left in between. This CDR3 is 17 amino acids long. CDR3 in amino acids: CASSFSLRGHGVNEQYF. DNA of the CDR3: TGTGCCAGCAGTTTTTCTTTACGGGGACACGGTGTGAATGAGCAGTACTTC.

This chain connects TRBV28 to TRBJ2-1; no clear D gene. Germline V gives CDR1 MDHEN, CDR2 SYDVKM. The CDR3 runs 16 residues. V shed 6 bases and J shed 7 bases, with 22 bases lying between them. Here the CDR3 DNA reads TGTGCCAGCAGCAATCCCGTACGCAAAACAAAAAATGAGCAGTTCTTC. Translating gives CASSNPVRKTKNEQFF.

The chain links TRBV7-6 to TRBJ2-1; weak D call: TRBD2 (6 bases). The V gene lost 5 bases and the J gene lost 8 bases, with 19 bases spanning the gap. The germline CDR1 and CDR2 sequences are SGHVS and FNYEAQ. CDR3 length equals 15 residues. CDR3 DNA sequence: TGTGCCAGCAGCCCGGGGGTAGCCTCCGATTATGAGCAGTTCTTC. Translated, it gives CASSPGVASDYEQFF.

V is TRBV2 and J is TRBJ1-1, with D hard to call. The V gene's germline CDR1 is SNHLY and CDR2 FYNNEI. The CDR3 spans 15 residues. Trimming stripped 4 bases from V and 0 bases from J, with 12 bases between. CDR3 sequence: CASSGKGSVNTEAFF. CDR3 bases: TGTGCCAGCAGTGGGAAAGGGTCGGTGAACACTGAAGCTTTCTTT.

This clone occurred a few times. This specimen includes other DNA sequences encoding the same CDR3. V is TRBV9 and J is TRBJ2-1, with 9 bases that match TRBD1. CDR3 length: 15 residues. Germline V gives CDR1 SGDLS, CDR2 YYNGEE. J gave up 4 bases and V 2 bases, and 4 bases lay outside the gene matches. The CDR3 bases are TGTGCCAGCAGCGTCGGACAGGGGTCATACAATGAGCAGTTCTTC. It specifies CASSVGQGSYNEQFF.

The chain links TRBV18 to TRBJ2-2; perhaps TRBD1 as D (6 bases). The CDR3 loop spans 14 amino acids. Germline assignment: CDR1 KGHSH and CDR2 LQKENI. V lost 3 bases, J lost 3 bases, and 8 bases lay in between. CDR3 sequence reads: CASSPDRYTGELFF. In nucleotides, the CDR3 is TGTGCCAGCTCACCGGACAGATACACCGGGGAGCTGTTTTTT.